This T cell receptor (beta chain) is from a study of T cell responses to AZD1222 COVID-19 vaccine. V shed 2 bases and J 8 bases; nucleotides not matched to a gene: 6. The CDR3 spans 15 residues. Germline CDR1 MNHEY, CDR2 SVGAGI. This table comes from immunoSEQ multiplex PCR, and its TCRdb copy is limited to in-frame clones, with some not included. The sample records some 170,000 clones, 90% to 95% being singletons. Here the sequenced sample was peripheral blood, taken on day 0 of AZD1222 vaccination. The chain joins TRBV6-5 to TRBJ2-1; 10 bases fit TRBD1. The sequence derives from an adult in good health. In nucleotides, the CDR3 is TGTGCCAGCAGTTACCGACAGGGGGCTGGGGATGAGCAGTTCTTC. Translation: CASSYRQGAGDEQFF.